This TCR beta chain was obtained from a study of shared clonotypes between healthy human individuals. Study information: Each donor's CD4 naive and CD4 memory cells filled three plates apiece, CD8 naive two, and CD8 memory one.

From CD4+ cells came CD45RA+ naive and CD45RA-negative memory subsets. TCRdb's table, derived via immunoSEQ multiplex PCR, lists solely in-frame clones and lacks some. The repertoire includes a few hundred thousand clones, about 97% of them detected once, and roughly 0.055% sits in the top ten. The trim removed 5 bases at V and 5 bases at J, leaving 7 bases unmatched. Germline V lookup: CDR1 LNHDA, CDR2 SQIVND (reference sequence). CDR3 length: 14 amino acids. This receptor was obtained from a woman younger than 45 in good health. The chain recombines TRBV19 with TRBJ2-7; TRBD2 matches at 9 bases. Sequencing was performed on naive CD4+ T cells sorted from blood. Subset specified: CD45RA+ positively selected. The chain's CDR3 is CASSPWTSVNEQYF. The CDR3, as DNA: TGTGCCAGTAGTCCCTGGACTAGCGTGAACGAGCAGTACTTC.